A single sample gave rise to the 4 T cell receptor beta chains below, sequenced in a study of prognosis after radiotherapy for stage I lung cancer. Researchers used two-round multiplex PCR to amplify TCR beta CDR3 starting from genomic DNA. First-round PCR amplification was performed with primers specific to each TRBV and TRBJ gene. One entry per CDR3 protein results from TCRdb running MiXCR on the multiplex PCR reads. The sample records tens of thousands of distinct CDR3 sequences, about 24% being singletons. Specimen: PBMCs, collected before or after stereotactic body radiation therapy (not recorded which). The source is a donor over 45 with non-small cell lung cancer.

There are many counts of this clonotype. The rearrangement uses TRBV11-2 and TRBJ2-5; 9 bases match TRBD2. CDR1 SGHAT and CDR2 FQNNGV come from the germline V gene. V gave up 6 bases and J gave up 5 bases; unmatched junction bases: 10. The CDR3 length is 15 residues. The CDR3 loop reads CASRPTSGSWETQYF. CDR3 sequence (DNA): TGTGCCAGCAGACCAACTAGCGGGTCGTGGGAGACCCAGTACTTC.

There are many counts of this clonotype. The chain combines TRBV7-9 with TRBJ2-1; 12 bases agree with TRBD2. Germline V gene sequence: CDR1 SEHNR, CDR2 FQNEAQ (reference sequence). V lost 6 bases and J lost 3; bases outside the gene matches: 9. The CDR3 extends over 17 amino acids. This CDR3 is CASRPSGRDQFYNEQFF. CDR3 in DNA: TGTGCCAGCAGGCCTAGCGGGAGGGACCAATTCTACAATGAGCAGTTCTTC.

A note on this clonotype: It differs at one base from a far larger clone, so likely a read error. The rearrangement uses TRBV6-2 or TRBV6-3 and TRBJ1-3; tentatively, D is TRBD1 (6 bases). This CDR3 has 14 amino acids. Germline V gives CDR1 MNHEY, CDR2 SVGEGT. The DNA of the CDR3 is TGTGGCAGCAGCCCGGACAGTATTGGAAACACCATATATTTT. Protein: CGSSPDSIGNTIYF.

This clonotype was counted many times. V and J are TRBV20-1 and TRBJ2-7, with D perhaps being TRBD1 or TRBD2 (5 bases each). V lost 6 bases, J lost 5 bases, and 17 bases lay in between. Germline-derived CDR1 and CDR2 are DFQATT and SNEGSKA (reference sequence). This CDR3 comprises 13 residues. This chain's CDR3 is CSAPLFGDHEQYF. The CDR3 DNA follows: TGCAGTGCCCCCCTCTTTGGGGACCACGAGCAGTACTTC.